These T cell receptor beta chains were read from a single sample in a study of blood T cells in healthy people across ages. TCRdb called the 5' RACE reads again in MiXCR, with one record for every CDR3 protein. The repertoire has around 1.7 million distinct CDR3 sequences, roughly 30% of them found once; the top ten carry roughly 8.2%. Sequencing was done on a sample of blood. The receptor source for this set is a woman aged 30 to 39 in good health. The CDR3 runs from the conserved cysteine through the conserved F or W. D genes are given only for firm matches. Not every row has a clone size; where given, it reads once, few, many or a size class.

. | TRBJ2-5 | TRBV6-2/TRBV6-3 | . | CASSRGDAATQQETQYF | TGTGCCAGCAGCCGCGGCGACGCGGCAACCCAACAAGAGACCCAGTACTTC
. | TRBJ2-7 | TRBV5-6 | TRBD2 | CATQGLHSSYNEQYF | TGTGCCACCCAGGGACTACACAGCTCCTACAATGAGCAGTACTTC
. | TRBJ2-3 | TRBV4-1 | . | CASSLPGVGDTDTQYF | TGCGCCAGCAGCCTCCCAGGGGTGGGGGACACAGATACGCAGTATTTT
. | TRBJ1-1 | TRBV5-1 | TRBD1 | CASSSSNGQGNTEAFF | TGCGCCAGCAGCTCCTCTAATGGACAGGGAAACACTGAAGCTTTCTTT
. | TRBJ1-1 | TRBV28 | . | CASSLAQRDTRNTEAFF | TGTGCCAGCAGTTTAGCCCAGAGAGATACCCGGAACACTGAAGCTTTCTTT
few | TRBJ1-5 | TRBV7-2 | . | CANSLFNQPQHF | TGTGCCAACAGCTTATTTAATCAGCCCCAGCATTTT
few | TRBJ2-7 | TRBV27 | . | CASRTSVTHYEQYF | TGTGCCAGCAGAACTTCCGTGACACACTACGAGCAGTACTTC
. | TRBJ1-1 | TRBV29-1 | . | CSVEARAGSTEAFF | TGCAGCGTTGAAGCAAGGGCAGGTTCCACTGAAGCTTTCTTT
few | TRBJ2-1 | TRBV5-5 | TRBD2 | CAAGRGDPYNEQFF | TGTGCCGCCGGACGGGGGGACCCCTACAATGAGCAGTTCTTC
. | TRBJ2-3 | TRBV4-3 | TRBD2 | CASSQEREIDTQYF | TGCGCCAGCAGCCAAGAGCGGGAGATAGATACGCAGTATTTT
. | TRBJ1-1 | TRBV12-3/TRBV12-4 | . | CASSFQGINTEAFF | TGTGCCAGCAGTTTTCAGGGAATAAACACTGAAGCTTTCTTT
many | TRBJ2-5 | TRBV4-2 | . | CASSQEGQKTQYF | TGTGCCAGCAGCCAAGAGGGACAAAAGACCCAGTACTTC
. | TRBJ2-3 | TRBV7-9 | . | CASSSTRLAQYF | TGTGCCAGCAGCTCAACCCGCCTCGCGCAGTATTTT
many | TRBJ1-2 | TRBV2 | TRBD1 | CASCRQGGNYGYTF | TGTGCCAGCTGTCGACAGGGGGGTAACTATGGCTACACCTTC
. | TRBJ2-3 | TRBV9 | TRBD2 | CASGVAGGFDTQYF | TGTGCCAGCGGGGTAGCGGGAGGATTCGATACGCAGTATTTT
few | TRBJ1-6 | TRBV6-1 | . | CASSLAIEGPNNSPLHF | TGTGCCAGCAGCCTGGCTATTGAGGGCCCAAATAATTCACCCCTCCACTTT
. | TRBJ2-1 | TRBV29-1 | TRBD2 | CSVDGGSGDEQFF | TGCAGCGTTGATGGCGGGAGCGGGGATGAGCAGTTCTTC
few | TRBJ1-5 | TRBV5-1 | TRBD1 | CASSRGTGGDQPQHF | TGCGCCAGCAGCAGGGGGACAGGGGGGGATCAGCCCCAGCATTTT
once | TRBJ2-5 | TRBV20-1 | TRBD1 | CRARPGQGGRETQYF | TGCAGGGCTCGACCGGGACAGGGGGGGAGAGAGACCCAGTACTTC
few | TRBJ2-5 | TRBV20-1 | . | CSARSSRGAWETQYF | TGCAGTGCTAGATCCTCGCGGGGAGCTTGGGAGACCCAGTACTTC
few | TRBJ1-2 | TRBV28 | . | CASSLQGMGYTF | TGTGCCAGCAGTTTACAGGGAATGGGCTACACCTTC
. | TRBJ1-1 | TRBV7-2 | . | CASSLLWGRDTEAFF | TGTGCCAGCAGCTTATTATGGGGTAGGGACACTGAAGCTTTCTTT
few | TRBJ1-5 | TRBV9 | . | CASSVQSRDTKTNNQPQHF | TGTGCCAGCAGCGTCCAAAGCCGGGACACCAAAACGAACAATCAGCCCCAGCATTTT
few | TRBJ2-5 | TRBV3-1 | . | CASSLLQTYQETQYF | TGTGCCAGCAGCCTTCTTCAGACATACCAAGAGACCCAGTACTTC
few | TRBJ2-5 | TRBV7-7 | TRBD1 | CASSRTSAGGLETQYF | TGTGCCAGCAGCCGTACTTCGGCAGGGGGCTTAGAGACCCAGTACTTC
. | TRBJ1-1 | TRBV13 | . | CASSLADLNTEAFF | TGTGCCAGCAGCCTAGCCGACCTGAACACTGAAGCTTTCTTT
. | TRBJ2-6 | TRBV28 | . | CASSPSMGSGANVLTF | TGTGCCAGCAGTCCCAGTATGGGCTCTGGGGCCAACGTCCTGACTTTC
. | TRBJ1-2 | TRBV5-1 | . | CASSLACQHCYYTF | TGCGCCAGCAGCTTGGCCTGTCAGCATTGTTACTACACCTTC
few | TRBJ2-2 | TRBV6-5 | . | CASREEGTGELFF | TGTGCCAGCAGAGAGGAAGGCACCGGGGAGCTGTTTTTT
few | TRBJ1-2 | TRBV6-2/TRBV6-3 | . | CASSYGSTGSSYGYTF | TGTGCCAGCAGTTACGGGTCTACAGGGTCGAGCTATGGCTACACCTTC
few | TRBJ2-3 | TRBV12-3/TRBV12-4 | . | CASSDGRTASADTQYF | TGTGCCAGCAGTGATGGACGGACCGCGAGCGCAGATACGCAGTATTTT
. | TRBJ2-5 | TRBV6-2/TRBV6-3 | TRBD2 | CASSYVSQAGMYQETRYF | TGTGCCAGCAGTTACGTCTCCCAAGCGGGGATGTACCAAGAGACCCGGTACTTC
few | TRBJ2-3 | TRBV20-1 | . | CSARRAGFTDTQYF | TGCAGTGCTAGGAGGGCAGGGTTCACAGATACGCAGTATTTT
. | TRBJ1-5 | TRBV7-9 | . | CASSPATGSNQPQHF | TGTGCCAGCAGCCCAGCGACAGGCAGCAATCAGCCCCAGCATTTT
few | TRBJ1-1 | TRBV7-6 | . | CASSSGPTGNTEAFF | TGTGCCAGCAGCTCCGGACCGACAGGGAACACTGAAGCTTTCTTT
few | TRBJ1-5 | TRBV9 | . | CASSRGNRANQPQHF | TGTGCCAGCAGCCGAGGTAATCGGGCGAATCAGCCCCAGCATTTT
. | TRBJ1-2 | TRBV24-1 | TRBD1 | CATSDGGQGSHGYTF | TGTGCCACCAGTGACGGGGGACAGGGGAGCCATGGCTACACCTTC
many | TRBJ2-7 | TRBV9 | . | CASSVEPFSSYEQYF | TGTGCCAGCAGCGTAGAGCCTTTCAGCTCCTACGAGCAGTACTTC